This TCR beta chain was obtained from a study of cytomegalovirus exposure and HLA in healthy donors. This CDR3 has 12 residues. Trimming removed 1 base at V and 6 bases at J, with 7 bases between. The germline gives CDR1 LGHNA, CDR2 YSLEER. The table lists this clone with a few counts. The antigen remains undetermined. With 60 Vbeta and 13 Jbeta primers, the PCR was carried out. Profiling relied on immunoSEQ multiplex PCR, and the TCRdb table lists in-frame clones only, not all of them. This sample yields around 150,000 clones, of which around 66% are seen a single time; 5.5% to 7.5% belongs to the top ten. Points from the study as a whole: Association with HLA alleles at 0.05 false discovery rate was found for 16,951 TCR beta sequences in a later analysis. DRB1 showed the most TCR associations and HLA-C the fewest in a later analysis, as rates varied by HLA locus. In vitro data verified a few CMV-associated chains as specific for CMV antigens.

The sequence derives from a woman aged 60 to 75 in good health and CMV-seronegative. Sequenced sample: PBMCs. V gene TRBV4-3 combines with J gene TRBJ2-7, with D possibly TRBD2 on 6 matching bases. CDR3 coding DNA: TGCGCCAGCAGCCAAGTCGGGGGCGAGCAGTACTTC. Translation gives CASSQVGGEQYF.